The 21 T cell receptor beta chains presented below share a single source sample, sequenced in a study of shared clonotypes between healthy human individuals. Profiling relied on immunoSEQ multiplex PCR, and the TCRdb table lists in-frame clones only, not all of them. There are approximately 980,000 clones in the sample; 70% to 85% occur only once, and over 1.3% lies in the top ten. The sample taken for sequencing was memory CD4+ T cells sorted from blood. The subset was: CD45RA-negative fraction. These receptors came from a man between 18 and 29 years old in good health.

The chain uses TRBV9 and TRBJ2-5; no definite D call. The V gene's germline CDR1 is SGDLS and CDR2 YYNGEE. V shed 0 bases and J shed 2 bases, with 11 bases lying between them. The CDR3 is 15 residues long. The chain's CDR3 is CASSVGIRRQETQYF. CDR3 DNA sequence: TGTGCCAGCAGCGTAGGGATTAGAAGACAAGAGACCCAGTACTTC.

The chain joins TRBV9 to TRBJ2-1; D is unclear. Germline V CDR1 and CDR2: SGDLS, YYNGEE. Trimming shortened V by 1 base and J by 0 bases, and 11 bases separated the two germline ends. This CDR3 region has 16 residues. CDR3 loop: CASSVRSYSSYNEQFF. The CDR3, as DNA: TGTGCCAGCAGCGTAAGGTCGTACAGCTCCTACAATGAGCAGTTCTTC.

This chain connects TRBV6-6 to TRBJ1-2; D is unresolved. Germline V CDR1 and CDR2: MNHNY, SVGAGI (reference sequence). The CDR3 totals 11 residues. The V end was cut by 10 bases, the J end by 8 bases, with 14 bases between. This chain's CDR3 is CATLSTGGYTF. CDR3 coding DNA: TGTGCCACACTATCAACCGGGGGCTACACCTTC.

This rearrangement joins TRBV11-2 to TRBJ2-1; D remains unclear. Germline values: CDR1 SGHAT, CDR2 FQNNGV. Trimming cost V 3 bases and J 7 bases, with 4 bases left between them. CDR3 size: 11 residues. Here the CDR3 reads CASSFQNEQFF. CDR3 DNA: TGTGCCAGCAGCTTTCAGAATGAGCAGTTCTTC. The full variable domain, with the rest looked up from reference TRBV11-2 and TRBJ2-1, is EAGVAQSPRYKIIEKRQSVAFWCNPISGHATLYWYQQILGQGPKLLIQFQNNGVVDDSQLPKDRFSAERLKGVDSTLKIQPAKLEDSAVYLCASSFQNEQFFGPGTRLTVL.

The CDR3 region is CASSESGRGGRAVVDTQYF. The CDR3 coding sequence is TGCGCCAGCAGTGAGTCGGGCCGCGGCGGGAGGGCCGTGGTAGATACGCAGTATTTT. This chain links TRBV10-1 with TRBJ2-3; 9 bases align to TRBD2. Germline CDR1 is WNHNN and CDR2 is SYGVQD (reference sequence). The CDR3 runs 19 residues. Trimming took 0 bases from V and 5 from J; bases not matched to a gene: 15.

This chain connects TRBV18 to TRBJ2-2, with 9 bases matching TRBD2. CDR1 KGHSH and CDR2 LQKENI come from the germline V gene. V shed 5 bases, J shed 1 base, and the junction held 2 bases outside the gene matches. The length of the CDR3 is 15 residues. Here the CDR3 reads CASSLAGENTGELFF. The DNA for the CDR3 is TGTGCCAGCTCATTAGCGGGAGAGAACACCGGGGAGCTGTTTTTT.

V usage is TRBV27 and J usage is TRBJ1-5, with D unclear. The CDR3 extends over 14 amino acids. Germline V gene data show CDR1 as MNHEY and CDR2 as SMNVEV (reference sequence). V lost 0 bases, J lost 1 base, and 4 bases lay in between. CDR3 protein: CASSLSSSNQPQHF. The DNA for the CDR3 is TGTGCCAGCAGTTTATCTTCCAGCAATCAGCCCCAGCATTTT.

The chain links TRBV18 to TRBJ2-7, with 8 positions matching TRBD1. The germline CDR1 and CDR2 sequences are KGHSH and LQKENI. The CDR3 contains 14 residues. V shed 5 bases and J 3 bases; nucleotides not matched to a gene: 6. CDR3 sequence: CASSFGQGFYEQYF. As DNA, the CDR3 is TGTGCCAGCTCATTCGGACAGGGATTCTACGAGCAGTACTTC.

This chain links TRBV25-1 with TRBJ2-5, with TRBD2 matching over 10 bases. J was trimmed by 5 bases and V by 7 bases; bases with no gene match: 4. This CDR3 has 13 residues. The germline CDR1 and CDR2 sequences are MGHDK and SYGVNS. CDR3 region: CASTLAGAETQYF. In DNA, the CDR3 is TGTGCCAGCACCCTAGCGGGGGCTGAGACCCAGTACTTC.

This clone was seen just once. The rearrangement joins TRBV4-3 to TRBJ1-5; 9 nucleotides line up with TRBD1. V shed 1 base and J 6 bases; nucleotides not matched to a gene: 7. This CDR3 has 16 residues. Germline V lookup: CDR1 LGHNA, CDR2 YSLEER. The CDR3 region is CASSQVARQGGQPQHF. The CDR3 nucleotides are TGCGCCAGCAGCCAAGTCGCCCGACAGGGGGGTCAGCCCCAGCATTTT.

The rearrangement joins TRBV10-3 to TRBJ2-6; D might be TRBD1 (6 bases). In germline, CDR1 is ENHRY, CDR2 SYGVKD. The CDR3 contains 19 residues. Trimming pared 6 bases from V and 2 bases from J, leaving 23 bases between. The CDR3 protein is CAISRTGTQFNTGANVLTF. In DNA, the CDR3 is TGTGCCATCAGCCGGACCGGGACACAGTTTAACACTGGGGCCAACGTCCTGACTTTC.

V and J are TRBV6-5 and TRBJ1-6, with no clear D. The germline V gene encodes CDR1 MNHEY and CDR2 SVGAGI. The CDR3 spans 12 residues. V was cut by 6 bases and J by 8 bases, with 8 bases left in between. CDR3 in DNA: TGTGCCAGCAGCCAGAGACATTCACCCCTCCACTTT. Amino acid sequence: CASSQRHSPLHF.

This clone occurred a few times. Other DNA sequences within the sample encode an identical CDR3. This rearrangement joins TRBV7-2 to TRBJ2-2, with no clear D. This CDR3 spans 14 amino acids. Trimming left V 1 base short and J 4 bases short, with 7 bases between. The germline gives CDR1 SGHTA, CDR2 FQGNSA. As DNA, the CDR3 is TGTGCCAGCAGCTTAGTTGCCGGCACCGGGGAGCTGTTTTTT. Amino acids: CASSLVAGTGELFF.

The rearrangement uses TRBV28 and TRBJ2-2, with D possibly TRBD2 on 6 matching bases. The CDR3 contains 16 residues. From germline, CDR1 is MDHEN and CDR2 SYDVKM. Trimming pared 5 bases from V and 4 bases from J, leaving 17 bases between. The CDR3 bases are TGTGCCAGCAGTCCCCCTCGGAGGGCAGGCACCGGGGAGCTGTTTTTT. This codes for CASSPPRRAGTGELFF.

V gene TRBV7-2 combines with J gene TRBJ2-1, with 7 bases lining up with TRBD2. CDR1 and CDR2 from the germline V gene are SGHTA and FQGNSA. Losses at the gene ends were 5 bases for V and 7 bases for J; bases not matched to a gene: 8. This CDR3 contains 14 residues. CDR3 coding DNA: TGTGCCAGCAGCCCAACTAGCGTGGGGAATGAGCAGTTCTTC. Encoded protein: CASSPTSVGNEQFF.

The chain has TRBV11-2 and TRBJ2-7; no clear D. The germline V and J ends were trimmed by 4 bases and 0 bases, with 16 bases remaining between them. The CDR3 contains 16 residues. Germline assignment: CDR1 SGHAT and CDR2 FQNNGV. Written as DNA, the CDR3 is TGTGCCAGCAGCTCCCCTCGACAACCGAGCTCCTACGAGCAGTACTTC. Its translation is CASSSPRQPSSYEQYF.

This chain links TRBV7-9 with TRBJ1-1; 12 positions agree with TRBD1. Germline CDR1 SEHNR, CDR2 FQNEAQ (reference sequence). Trimming took 4 bases from V and 7 from J; bases not matched to a gene: 13. CDR3 length: 17 amino acids. The CDR3 loop is CASSWGQGAYAEVEAFF. CDR3 bases: TGTGCCAGCAGCTGGGGACAGGGGGCGTATGCTGAGGTTGAAGCTTTCTTT.

The V call is TRBV5-1, the J call TRBJ2-3; unclear D gene. The CDR3 extends over 13 amino acids. Germline V gene lookup returns CDR1 SGHRS and CDR2 YFSETQ. V was clipped by 4 bases and J by 6 bases, with 12 bases between them. In DNA, the CDR3 is TGCGCCAGCAGCCCCGCTCGGGCGGATACGCAGTATTTT. Amino acid sequence: CASSPARADTQYF.

The gene calls are TRBV10-3 and TRBJ1-1, with 7 bases fitting TRBD1. The CDR3 covers 17 residues. The V segment lost 3 bases and the J segment 1 base; nucleotides outside the gene matches: 11. CDR1 and CDR2 (germline): ENHRY, SYGVKD. The CDR3 spells CAISDSPKTGQNTEAFF. CDR3 DNA: TGTGCCATCAGTGACTCACCAAAGACAGGGCAGAACACTGAAGCTTTCTTT.

V is TRBV28 and J is TRBJ2-7; D possibly matches TRBD1 or TRBD2 (5 bases each). Germline lookup yields CDR1 MDHEN and CDR2 SYDVKM. The CDR3 loop spans 15 amino acids. V was cut by 6 bases and J by 4 bases, with 19 bases left in between. The DNA of the CDR3 is TGTGCCAGCAGGAAACCCCGGGACGGATCTTACGAGCAGTACTTC. Translation: CASRKPRDGSYEQYF.

The V call is TRBV2, the J call TRBJ2-1; TRBD2 agrees at 8 bases. Germline loops: CDR1 SNHLY, CDR2 FYNNEI. J gave up 12 bases and V 8 bases, and 6 bases lay outside the gene matches. The CDR3 spans 11 residues. The CDR3 DNA sequence: TGTGCCAGCCAGCGAGCGGGAGTGCAGTTCTTC. Protein: CASQRAGVQFF. The entire variable domain, with the rest obtained from reference TRBV2 and TRBJ2-1, is as follows: EPEVTQTPSHQVTQMGQEVILRCVPISNHLYFYWYRQILGQKVEFLVSFYNNEISEKSEIFDDQFSVERPDGSNFTLKIRSTKLEDSAMYFCASQRAGVQFFGPGTRLTVL.